The present T cell receptor beta chain was sequenced within a study of cytomegalovirus exposure and HLA in healthy donors. Background on the study: Tens of millions of unique TCR sequences came from HLA-typed donors in an early release. Study-level findings and limits: Analyses of presence and absence presupposed an approximately uniform sequencing depth across donors.

Primers for the PCR totalled 60 Vbeta and 13 Jbeta. Profiling relied on immunoSEQ multiplex PCR, and the TCRdb table lists in-frame clones only, not all of them. The sample holds about 230,000 clones, approximately 84% seen once. To note about this clone: Its antigen remains unknown.

V was pared by 3 bases and J by 5 bases, with 17 bases of the junction left unmatched. Per germline, CDR1 SGHVS and CDR2 FNYEAQ. The length of the CDR3 is 18 residues. The V and J genes are TRBV7-6 and TRBJ2-5; 8 bases agree with TRBD2. The sequence came from a woman aged 40-49 years in good health and CMV-seronegative. Specimen: PBMCs. The CDR3 sequence is CASSFGTGGGMFGETQYF. The CDR3 DNA is TGTGCCAGCAGCTTCGGTACTGGCGGGGGGATGTTCGGGGAGACCCAGTACTTC.